This T cell receptor (beta chain) was captured in a study of T cell clonality in common variable immunodeficiency. Findings and caveats of the study: Fewer deletions and N-nucleotide insertions were reportedly seen in common variable immunodeficiency TCR beta sequences.

CVID and control samples used equivalent genomic DNA input. Data came from immunoSEQ multiplex PCR; TCRdb stores just in-frame clones and leaves some out. The sample presents 50,000 to 65,000 clones, none singletons. Both groups were predominantly of Caucasian heritage. Donors gave roughly 4.5 to 8 ml heparinized peripheral whole blood. This clone was picked up many times. Antigen specificity is unknown. The CDR3 end is not reached by the read, which stops 3 residues before it; the germline J gene fills it in. Trimming cost V 5 bases and J 1 base; bases outside gene matches: 10. The CDR3 covers 15 residues. The germline CDR1 and CDR2 sequences are DFQATT and SNEGSKA (reference sequence).

The J gene is TRBJ2-5, the V gene TRBV20-1; 7 bases map to TRBD1. Input material: peripheral blood mononuclear cells. This clonotype was obtained from a person aged 18 to 70 in good health. CDR3 sequence reads: CSASRQGGPQETQYF. The covered CDR3 bases are TGCAGTGCTTCTAGACAGGGCGGCCCCCAAGAGACC.